This T cell receptor beta chain comes out of a study of blood T cell repertoires in COVID-19. Study information: Whether acute or convalescent, the COVID-19 samples came from the United States, Italy and Spain.

In the authors' methods: Amplification with reference gene primers provided the estimates of nucleated cell counts. The assay was immunoSEQ multiplex PCR, and TCRdb's table has in-frame clones only and misses some. V and J calls and clone size are those listed in that table; D and trimming were worked out from the DNA. This table has approximately 22,000 clones, 73% appearing once. The TCR originated in a human donor in a cohort sampled during active or convalescent COVID-19. Sequenced: peripheral blood.

CDR3 sequence: CASSGGKAYEQYF. For the CDR3, the DNA is TGTGCCAGCAGTGGGGGCAAGGCCTACGAGCAGTACTTC. The rearrangement links TRBV6-6 to TRBJ2-7; a weak D match, TRBD1 (6 bases). Germline V gene data show CDR1 as MNHNY and CDR2 as SVGAGI (reference sequence). V was trimmed by 5 bases and J by 2 bases, leaving 10 bases between them. This CDR3 has 13 amino acids.